This record concerns one TCR beta chain sequence. This table comes from immunoSEQ multiplex PCR, and its TCRdb copy is limited to in-frame clones, with some not included. The table has 90,000 to 120,000 clones, 85% to 95% seen once. Germline assignment: CDR1 SGHRS and CDR2 YFSETQ. This CDR3 region has 15 residues. V was pared by 6 bases and J by 2 bases, with 7 bases of the junction left unmatched. The data were obtained in a study of T cell changes during pregnancy in multiple sclerosis. The receptor was derived from a female donor in good health, enrolled as a control in a pregnancy study. This specimen consisted of peripheral blood, obtained in the third trimester of pregnancy. The chain links TRBV5-1 to TRBJ2-2, with 7 bases matching TRBD2. The CDR3 loop reads CASNPGGGNTGELFF. The CDR3 DNA reads TGCGCCAGCAACCCCGGCGGGGGAAACACCGGGGAGCTGTTTTTT. Full variable domain (rest looked up from reference TRBV5-1 and TRBJ2-2): KAGVTQTPRYLIKTRGQQVTLSCSPISGHRSVSWYQQTPGQGLQFLFEYFSETQRNKGNFPGRFSGRQFSNSRSEMNVSTLELGDSALYLCASNPGGGNTGELFFGEGSRLTVL.